Below, one TCR beta chain is given with its context. This CDR3 comprises 16 residues. V lost 5 bases, J lost 6 bases, and 21 bases lay in between. CDR1 SGHAT and CDR2 FQNNGV come from the germline V gene. Profiling relied on immunoSEQ multiplex PCR, and the TCRdb table lists in-frame clones only, not all of them. Altogether some 80,000 clones are present, approximately 95% being singletons, with the ten largest covering about a fifth. The data were taken from a study of siplizumab effects on memory and regulatory T cells. Sequencing was done on a sample of CD8+ T cells sorted from blood. V and J are TRBV11-2 and TRBJ2-3, with D possibly TRBD1 on 5 matching bases. This receptor was obtained from a human donor in good health. The CDR3, as DNA: TGTGCCAGCAGCCAGAGGTGGGGCAGTGGTTCGGATACGCAGTATTTT. This translates into CASSQRWGSGSDTQYF.